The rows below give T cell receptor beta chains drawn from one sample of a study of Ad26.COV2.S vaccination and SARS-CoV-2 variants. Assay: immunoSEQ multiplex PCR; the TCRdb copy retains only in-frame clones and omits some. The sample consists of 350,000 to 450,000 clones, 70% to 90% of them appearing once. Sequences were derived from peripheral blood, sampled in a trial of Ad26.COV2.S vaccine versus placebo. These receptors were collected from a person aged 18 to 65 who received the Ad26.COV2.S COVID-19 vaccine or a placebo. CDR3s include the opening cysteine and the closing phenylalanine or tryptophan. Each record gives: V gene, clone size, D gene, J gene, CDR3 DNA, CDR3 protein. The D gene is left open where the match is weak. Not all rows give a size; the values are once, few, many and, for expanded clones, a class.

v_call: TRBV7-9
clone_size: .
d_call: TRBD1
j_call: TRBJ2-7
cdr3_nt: TGTGCCAGCAGCTATGGTCCGAGGACAGGGGGCTTCGAGCAGTACTTC
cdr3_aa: CASSYGPRTGGFEQYF

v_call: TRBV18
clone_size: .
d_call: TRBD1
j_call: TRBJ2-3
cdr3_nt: TGTGCCAGCTCTCCCCGGCTGACAGGGGTTAGCACAGATACGCAGTATTTT
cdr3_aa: CASSPRLTGVSTDTQYF

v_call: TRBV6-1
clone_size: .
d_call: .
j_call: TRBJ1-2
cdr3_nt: TGTGCCAGCAGTGAAGGGGACCTTGGCTACACCTTC
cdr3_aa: CASSEGDLGYTF

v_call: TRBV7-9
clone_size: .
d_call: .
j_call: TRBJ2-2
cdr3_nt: TGTGCCAGCAGCTTTTCAGCGAACACCGGGGAGCTGTTTTTT
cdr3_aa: CASSFSANTGELFF

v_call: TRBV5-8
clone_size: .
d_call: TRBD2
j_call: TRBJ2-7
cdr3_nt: TGTGCCAGCAGCATGCGAGCGGGGGCAGGGGCAGTTCTACGCTACGAGCAGTACTTC
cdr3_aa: CASSMRAGAGAVLRYEQYF

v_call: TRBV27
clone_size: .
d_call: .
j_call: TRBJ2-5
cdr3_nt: TGTGCCAGCAGTTCAAACCCTAGGGAGACCCAGTACTTC
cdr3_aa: CASSSNPRETQYF

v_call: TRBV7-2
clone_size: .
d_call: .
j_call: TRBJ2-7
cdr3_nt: TGTGCCAGCAGCCCGACCGGGACTCTCTCCTACGAGCAGTACTTC
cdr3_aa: CASSPTGTLSYEQYF

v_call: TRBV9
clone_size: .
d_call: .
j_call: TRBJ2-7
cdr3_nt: TGTGCCAGCAGCGTAGGAACTAGCCGAAACGAGCAGTACTTC
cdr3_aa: CASSVGTSRNEQYF

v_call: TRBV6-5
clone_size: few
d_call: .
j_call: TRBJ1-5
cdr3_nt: TGTGCCAGCAGTTGGGACAGCAATCAGCCCCAGCATTTT
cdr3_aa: CASSWDSNQPQHF

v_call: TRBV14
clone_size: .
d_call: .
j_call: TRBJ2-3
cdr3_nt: TGTGCCAGCAGCCAAGATGTTGGGGCAGATACGCAGTATTTT
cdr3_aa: CASSQDVGADTQYF

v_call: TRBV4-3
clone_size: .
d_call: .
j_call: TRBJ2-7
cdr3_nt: TGCGCCAGCAGCCGAGCGGGACAGGTTCCCTACGAGCAGTACTTC
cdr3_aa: CASSRAGQVPYEQYF

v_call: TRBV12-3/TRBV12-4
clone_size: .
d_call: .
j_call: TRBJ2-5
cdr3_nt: TGTGCCAGCAGTTGGGGGGGGCGGGAGACCCAGTACTTC
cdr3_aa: CASSWGGRETQYF

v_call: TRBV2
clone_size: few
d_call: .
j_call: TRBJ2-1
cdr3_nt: TGTGCCAGCACTTTCCTGACCCCATACAATGAGCAGTTCTTC
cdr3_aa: CASTFLTPYNEQFF

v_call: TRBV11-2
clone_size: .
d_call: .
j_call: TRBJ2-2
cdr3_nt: TGTGCCAGCAGCCGGACACCATGGCCCTCAGGGGAGCTGTTTTTT
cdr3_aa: CASSRTPWPSGELFF

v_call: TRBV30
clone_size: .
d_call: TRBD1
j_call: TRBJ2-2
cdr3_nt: TGTGCCTGGAGTTTCGACGGGACAGGGATGACCGGGGAGCTGTTTTTT
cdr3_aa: CAWSFDGTGMTGELFF

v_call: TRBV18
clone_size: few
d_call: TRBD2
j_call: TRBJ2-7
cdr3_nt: TGTGCCAGCTCACGATCGACTAGCGGGGGTCCCGAGCAGTACTTC
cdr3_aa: CASSRSTSGGPEQYF

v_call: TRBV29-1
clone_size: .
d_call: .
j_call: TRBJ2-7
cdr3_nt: TGCAGCGGGCAGGGGGACGGGAGCTCCTACGAGCAGTACTTC
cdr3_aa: CSGQGDGSSYEQYF

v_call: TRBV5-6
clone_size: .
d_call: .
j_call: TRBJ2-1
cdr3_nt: TGTGCCAGCAGTAGGGCGGGATCCTACAATGAGCAGTTCTTC
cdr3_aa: CASSRAGSYNEQFF

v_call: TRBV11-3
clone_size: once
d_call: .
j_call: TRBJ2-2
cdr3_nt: TGTGCCAGCAGCTTAGAAGCCGTGGTCGGATCGAACACCGGGGAGCTGTTTTTT
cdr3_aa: CASSLEAVVGSNTGELFF

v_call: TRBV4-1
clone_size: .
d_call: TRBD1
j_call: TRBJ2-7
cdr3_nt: TGCGCCAGCAGCCAAGTCGGGACAGGGGACTACGAGCAGTACTTC
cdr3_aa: CASSQVGTGDYEQYF